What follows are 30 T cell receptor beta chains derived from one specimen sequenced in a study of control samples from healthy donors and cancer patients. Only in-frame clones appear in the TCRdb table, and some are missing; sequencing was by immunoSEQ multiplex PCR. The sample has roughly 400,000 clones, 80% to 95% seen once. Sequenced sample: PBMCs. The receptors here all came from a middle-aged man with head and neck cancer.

CDR3 loop: CASSLYSGGDSNQPQHF. DNA of the CDR3: TGTGCCAGCAGCCTATATTCTGGGGGGGATTCCAATCAGCCCCAGCATTTT. The genes are TRBV7-9 and TRBJ1-5; D possibly corresponds to TRBD1 (5 bases). The germline CDR1 and CDR2 sequences are SEHNR and FQNEAQ (reference sequence). Trimming took off 5 bases at V and 3 bases at J, with 20 bases between the two ends. The CDR3 is 17 amino acids.

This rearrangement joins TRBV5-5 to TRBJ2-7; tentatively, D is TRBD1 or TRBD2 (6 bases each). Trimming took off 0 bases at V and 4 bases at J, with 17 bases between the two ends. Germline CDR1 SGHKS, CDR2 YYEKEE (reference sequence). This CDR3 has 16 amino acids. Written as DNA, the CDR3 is TGTGCCAGCAGCTTGGCACAGGGTTGGAGGGGGTACGAGCAGTACTTC. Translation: CASSLAQGWRGYEQYF. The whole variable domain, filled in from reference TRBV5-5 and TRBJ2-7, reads DAGVTQSPTHLIKTRGQQVTLRCSPISGHKSVSWYQQVLGQGPQFIFQYYEKEERGRGNFPDRFSARQFPNYSSELNVNALLLGDSALYLCASSLAQGWRGYEQYFGPGTRLTVT.

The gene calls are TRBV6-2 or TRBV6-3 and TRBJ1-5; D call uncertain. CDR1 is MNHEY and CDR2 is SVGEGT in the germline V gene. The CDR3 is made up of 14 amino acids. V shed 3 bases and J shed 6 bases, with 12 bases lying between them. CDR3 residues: CASSYVLRVQPQHF. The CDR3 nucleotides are TGTGCCAGCAGTTATGTACTCCGGGTTCAGCCCCAGCATTTT.

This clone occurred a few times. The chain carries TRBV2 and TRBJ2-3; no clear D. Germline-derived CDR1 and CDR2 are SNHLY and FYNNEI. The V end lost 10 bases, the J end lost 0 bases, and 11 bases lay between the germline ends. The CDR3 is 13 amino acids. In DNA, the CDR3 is TGTGCCATCCTTTGGGCGAGCACAGATACGCAGTATTTT. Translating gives CAILWASTDTQYF.

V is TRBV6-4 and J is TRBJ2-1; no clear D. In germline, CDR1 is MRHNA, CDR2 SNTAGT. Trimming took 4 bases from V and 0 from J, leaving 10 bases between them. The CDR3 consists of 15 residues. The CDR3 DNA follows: TGTGCCAGCAGTGTCTTCTCAGGCTCCTACAATGAGCAGTTCTTC. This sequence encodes CASSVFSGSYNEQFF.

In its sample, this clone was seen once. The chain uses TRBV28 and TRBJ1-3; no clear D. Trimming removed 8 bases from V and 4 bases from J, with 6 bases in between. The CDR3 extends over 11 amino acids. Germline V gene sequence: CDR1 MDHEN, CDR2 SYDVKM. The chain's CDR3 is CASGRGNTIYF. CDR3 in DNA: TGTGCCAGCGGCAGGGGAAACACCATATATTTT.

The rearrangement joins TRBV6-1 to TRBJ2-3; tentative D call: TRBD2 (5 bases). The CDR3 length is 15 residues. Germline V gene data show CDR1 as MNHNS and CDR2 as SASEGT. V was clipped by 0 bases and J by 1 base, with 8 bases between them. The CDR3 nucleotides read TGTGCCAGCAGTGAAGCCGTCGGGGGCACAGATACGCAGTATTTT. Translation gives CASSEAVGGTDTQYF.

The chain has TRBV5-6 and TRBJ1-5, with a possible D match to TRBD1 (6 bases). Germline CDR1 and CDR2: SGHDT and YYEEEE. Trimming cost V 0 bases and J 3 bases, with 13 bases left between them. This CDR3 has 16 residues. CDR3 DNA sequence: TGTGCCAGCAGCTTGGCGGGGGCTGAGGACAATCAGCCCCAGCATTTT. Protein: CASSLAGAEDNQPQHF.

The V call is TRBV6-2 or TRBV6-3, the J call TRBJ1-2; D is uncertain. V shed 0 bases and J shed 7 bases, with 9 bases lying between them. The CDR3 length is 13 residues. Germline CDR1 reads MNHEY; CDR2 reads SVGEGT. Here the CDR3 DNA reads TGTGCCAGCAGTTACTCGAAAGGCGGTGGCTACACCTTC. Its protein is CASSYSKGGGYTF.

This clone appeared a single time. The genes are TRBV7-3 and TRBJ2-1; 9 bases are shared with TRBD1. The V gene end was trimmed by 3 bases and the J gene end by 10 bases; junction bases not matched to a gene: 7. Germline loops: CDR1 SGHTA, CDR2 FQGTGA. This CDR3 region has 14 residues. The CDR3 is CASSLGTGIREQFF. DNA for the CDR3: TGTGCCAGCAGCTTGGGGACAGGGATTCGAGAGCAGTTCTTC.

The CDR3 sequence: CASSLAGSGTGQETQYF. The CDR3 coding sequence is TGTGCCAGCTCACTCGCAGGATCCGGGACAGGACAAGAGACCCAGTACTTC. This chain links TRBV18 with TRBJ2-5, with 8 bases matching TRBD1. Germline loops: CDR1 KGHSH, CDR2 LQKENI. V lost 4 bases and J lost 2; bases outside the gene matches: 12. The CDR3 is made up of 17 amino acids.

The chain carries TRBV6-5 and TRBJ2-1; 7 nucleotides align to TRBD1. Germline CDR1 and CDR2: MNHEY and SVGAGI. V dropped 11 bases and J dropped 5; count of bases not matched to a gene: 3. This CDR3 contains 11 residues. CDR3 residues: CAGDRDNEQFF. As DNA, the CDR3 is TGTGCCGGAGACAGGGACAATGAGCAGTTCTTC.

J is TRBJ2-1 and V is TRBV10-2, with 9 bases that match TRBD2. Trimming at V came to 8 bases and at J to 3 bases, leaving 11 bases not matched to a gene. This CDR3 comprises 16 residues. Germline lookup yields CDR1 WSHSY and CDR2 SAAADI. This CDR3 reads CASARTSEKDYNEQFF. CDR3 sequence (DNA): TGCGCCAGCGCCCGGACTAGCGAAAAGGACTACAATGAGCAGTTCTTC.

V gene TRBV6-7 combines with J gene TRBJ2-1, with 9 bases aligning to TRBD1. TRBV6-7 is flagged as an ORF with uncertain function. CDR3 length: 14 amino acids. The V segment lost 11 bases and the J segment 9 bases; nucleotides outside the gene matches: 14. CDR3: CAVHNRGLRGEQFF. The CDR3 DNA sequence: TGTGCCGTCCACAACAGGGGGCTGCGGGGTGAGCAGTTCTTC.

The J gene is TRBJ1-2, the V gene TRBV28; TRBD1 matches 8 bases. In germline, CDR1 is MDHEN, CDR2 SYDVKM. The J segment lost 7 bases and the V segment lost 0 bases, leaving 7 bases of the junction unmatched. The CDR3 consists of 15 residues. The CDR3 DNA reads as TGTGCCAGCAGTTTATGGCGAGGACAGGGCCTTGGCTACACCTTC. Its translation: CASSLWRGQGLGYTF.

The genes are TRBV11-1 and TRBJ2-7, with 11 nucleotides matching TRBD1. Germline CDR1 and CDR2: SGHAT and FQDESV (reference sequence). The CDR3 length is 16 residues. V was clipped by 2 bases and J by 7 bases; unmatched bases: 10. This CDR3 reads CASSLRRGQGAGEQYF. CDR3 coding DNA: TGTGCCAGCAGCTTACGCCGCGGACAGGGGGCGGGGGAGCAGTACTTC.

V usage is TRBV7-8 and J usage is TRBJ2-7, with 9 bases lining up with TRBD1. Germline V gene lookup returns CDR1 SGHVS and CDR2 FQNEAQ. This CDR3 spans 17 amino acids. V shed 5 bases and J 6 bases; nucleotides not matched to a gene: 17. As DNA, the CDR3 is TGTGCCAGCAGCCCACGGGGACAGGGTCATTCTGTGGGCGAGCAGTACTTC. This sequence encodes CASSPRGQGHSVGEQYF.

The CDR3: CASSPHWTSGGVFF. In DNA, the CDR3 is TGTGCCAGCAGCCCCCACTGGACTAGCGGGGGAGTGTTCTTC. The chain uses TRBV9 and TRBJ2-1; 13 bases align to TRBD2. Trimming took 4 bases from V and 15 from J; bases not matched to a gene: 10. Germline V lookup: CDR1 SGDLS, CDR2 YYNGEE. This CDR3 spans 14 amino acids.

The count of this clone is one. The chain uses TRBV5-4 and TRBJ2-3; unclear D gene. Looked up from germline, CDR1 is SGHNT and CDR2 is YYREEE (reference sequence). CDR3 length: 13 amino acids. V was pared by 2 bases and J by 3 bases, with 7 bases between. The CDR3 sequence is CASSFKGTDTQYF. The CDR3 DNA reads TGTGCCAGCAGCTTTAAGGGAACAGATACGCAGTATTTT.

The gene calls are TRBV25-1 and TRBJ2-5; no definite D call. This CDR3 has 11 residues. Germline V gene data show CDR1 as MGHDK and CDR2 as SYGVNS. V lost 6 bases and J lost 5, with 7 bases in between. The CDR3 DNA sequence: TGTGCCAGCAGGCTAATTGAGACCCAGTACTTC. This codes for CASRLIETQYF.

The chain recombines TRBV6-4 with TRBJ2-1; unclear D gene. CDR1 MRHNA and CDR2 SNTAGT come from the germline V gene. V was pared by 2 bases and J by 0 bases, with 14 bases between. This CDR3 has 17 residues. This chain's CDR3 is CASSDAQTSSSYNEQFF. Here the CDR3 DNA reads TGTGCCAGCAGTGACGCTCAGACTTCGAGCTCCTACAATGAGCAGTTCTTC.

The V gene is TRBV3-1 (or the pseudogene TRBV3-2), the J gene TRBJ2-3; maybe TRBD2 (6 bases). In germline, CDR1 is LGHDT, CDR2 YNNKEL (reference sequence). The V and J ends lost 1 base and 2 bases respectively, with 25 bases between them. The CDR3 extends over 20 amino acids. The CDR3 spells CASSQVLGIQRPRDTDTQYF. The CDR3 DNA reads TGTGCCAGCAGCCAAGTCCTGGGGATTCAGCGCCCGCGGGACACAGATACGCAGTATTTT.

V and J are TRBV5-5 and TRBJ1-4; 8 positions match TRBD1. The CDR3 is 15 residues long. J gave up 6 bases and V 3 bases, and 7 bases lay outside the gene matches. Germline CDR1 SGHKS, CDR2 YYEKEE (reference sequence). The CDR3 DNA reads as TGTGCCAGCAGCTGGGGGGACAGGTGGGATGAAAAACTGTTTTTT. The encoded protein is CASSWGDRWDEKLFF.

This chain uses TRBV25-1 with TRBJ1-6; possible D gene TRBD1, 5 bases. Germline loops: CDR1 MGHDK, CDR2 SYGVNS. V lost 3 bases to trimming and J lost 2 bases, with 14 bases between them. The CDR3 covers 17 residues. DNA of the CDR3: TGTGCCAGCAGTGATGGACTAGGGGTCACCTATAATTCACCCCTCCACTTT. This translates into CASSDGLGVTYNSPLHF.

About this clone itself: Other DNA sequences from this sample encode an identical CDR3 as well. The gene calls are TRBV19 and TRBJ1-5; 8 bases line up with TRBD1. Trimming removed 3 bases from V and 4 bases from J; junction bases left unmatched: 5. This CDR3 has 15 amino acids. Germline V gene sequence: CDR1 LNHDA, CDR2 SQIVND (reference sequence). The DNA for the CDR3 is TGTGCCAGTAGTATCGGGACAGGTGGGAATCAGCCCCAGCATTTT. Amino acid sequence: CASSIGTGGNQPQHF.

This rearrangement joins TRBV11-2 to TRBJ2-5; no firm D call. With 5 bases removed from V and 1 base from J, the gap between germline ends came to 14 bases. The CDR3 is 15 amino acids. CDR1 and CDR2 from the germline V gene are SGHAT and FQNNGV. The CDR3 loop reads CASSAIWPSQETQYF. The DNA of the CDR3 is TGTGCCAGCAGCGCCATATGGCCCTCCCAAGAGACCCAGTACTTC.

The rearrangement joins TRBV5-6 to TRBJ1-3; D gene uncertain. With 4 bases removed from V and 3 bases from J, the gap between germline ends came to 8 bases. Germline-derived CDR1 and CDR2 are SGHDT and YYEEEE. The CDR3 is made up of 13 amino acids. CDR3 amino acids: CASSRWGGNTIYF. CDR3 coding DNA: TGTGCCAGCAGCCGGTGGGGTGGAAACACCATATATTTT.

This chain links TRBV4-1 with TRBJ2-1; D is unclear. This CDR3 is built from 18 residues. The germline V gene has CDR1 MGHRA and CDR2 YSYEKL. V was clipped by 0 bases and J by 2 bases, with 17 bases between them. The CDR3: CASSQDPAGRAPYNEQFF. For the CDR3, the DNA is TGCGCCAGCAGCCAAGATCCGGCAGGACGAGCCCCCTACAATGAGCAGTTCTTC.

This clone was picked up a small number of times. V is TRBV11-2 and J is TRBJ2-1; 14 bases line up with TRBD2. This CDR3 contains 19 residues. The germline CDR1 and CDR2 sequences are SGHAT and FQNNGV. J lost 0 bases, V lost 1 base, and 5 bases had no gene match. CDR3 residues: CASSLVRLAGGGSYNEQFF. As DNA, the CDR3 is TGTGCCAGCAGCTTAGTTAGACTAGCGGGAGGGGGCTCCTACAATGAGCAGTTCTTC.

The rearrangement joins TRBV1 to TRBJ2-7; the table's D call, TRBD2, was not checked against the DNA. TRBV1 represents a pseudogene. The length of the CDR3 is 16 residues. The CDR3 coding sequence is TGCACCAGCAGCCATGGGGAGCGGCACCCTGGGGATGAGCAGTACTTC. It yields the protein CTSSHGERHPGDEQYF.